These T cell receptor beta chains were read from a single sample in a study of early T cells in non-severe SARS-CoV-2 infection. TCRdb re-called the 5' RACE reads through MiXCR, storing one row per CDR3 protein. The sample lists tens of thousands of distinct CDR3 sequences, 9% to 10% seen once, with roughly 16% in the top ten. Sample: whole blood, taken at baseline. Receptors were obtained from an adult who was a healthcare worker with PCR-confirmed SARS-CoV-2 infection or an uninfected control (not recorded which). Each CDR3 is given with its conserved first and last residue. The order of the fields is clone size, J gene, V gene, CDR3 length, D gene, CDR3 protein, CDR3 DNA. The D gene is left open where the match is weak. Not every row has a clone size; where given, it reads once, few, many or a size class.

-	TRBJ1-1	TRBV29-1	12	-	CSVGDLWTEAFF	TGCAGCGTTGGGGACCTTTGGACTGAAGCTTTCTTT
-	TRBJ2-7	TRBV18	14	TRBD1	CASSPRQGSHEQYF	TGTGCCAGCTCACCTAGACAGGGGAGTCACGAGCAGTACTTC
-	TRBJ2-7	TRBV6-2/TRBV6-3	13	-	CASKSSASYEQYF	TGTGCCAGCAAGTCTAGCGCCTCCTACGAGCAGTACTTC
few	TRBJ2-1	TRBV7-6	18	TRBD2	CASSLAFGGDPIYNEQFF	TGTGCCAGCAGCTTAGCGTTTGGGGGGGACCCTATCTACAATGAGCAGTTCTTC
-	TRBJ2-5	TRBV20-1	13	TRBD2	CSARTSGEETQYF	TGCAGTGCTAGAACTAGCGGAGAAGAGACCCAGTACTTC
-	TRBJ2-3	TRBV9	15	-	CASSPIGLSTDTQYF	TGTGCCAGCAGCCCCATTGGACTTAGCACAGATACGCAGTATTTT
few	TRBJ2-1	TRBV10-2	14	-	CASSDGGTFNEQFF	TGCGCCAGCAGTGATGGCGGGACTTTCAATGAGCAGTTCTTC
-	TRBJ2-7	TRBV5-1	13	-	CASSLGQIYEQYF	TGCGCCAGCAGCTTGGGACAGATCTACGAGCAGTACTTC
many	TRBJ1-4	TRBV5-1	13	-	CASSLEENEKLFF	TGCGCCAGCAGCTTGGAAGAGAACGAAAAACTGTTTTTT
many	TRBJ1-5	TRBV30	15	TRBD1	CAWNKGAASSQPQHF	TGTGCCTGGAACAAGGGGGCGGCTTCCTCCCAGCCCCAGCATTTT
many	TRBJ1-4	TRBV12-3/TRBV12-4	16	-	CASSLAGGPTNEKLFF	TGTGCCAGCAGCTTGGCTGGAGGGCCAACTAATGAAAAACTGTTTTTT
-	TRBJ2-2	TRBV20-1	14	-	CSAVDSANTGELFF	TGCAGTGCTGTCGACAGTGCGAACACCGGGGAGCTGTTTTTT
-	TRBJ2-7	TRBV20-1	12	TRBD1	CSARGTGQEQYF	TGCAGTGCTAGAGGGACAGGGCAGGAGCAGTACTTC
few	TRBJ2-7	TRBV4-1	14	-	CASSQDFAANEQYF	TGCGCCAGCAGCCAAGATTTCGCGGCGAACGAGCAGTACTTC
few	TRBJ1-6	TRBV28	13	-	CASSSDLPSPLHF	TGTGCCAGCAGTTCAGACCTACCTTCACCCCTCCACTTT
few	TRBJ1-1	TRBV3-1	12	-	CASSQDRPEAFF	TGTGCCAGCAGCCAAGATAGGCCTGAAGCTTTCTTT
many	TRBJ2-3	TRBV24-1	17	-	CATSGPKGGGAKDTQYF	TGTGCCACCAGTGGCCCCAAGGGGGGGGGCGCGAAGGATACGCAGTATTTT
many	TRBJ1-4	TRBV6-5	15	TRBD1	CASSPAGQGDEKLFF	TGTGCCAGCAGTCCAGCGGGACAGGGCGATGAAAAACTGTTTTTT
few	TRBJ1-1	TRBV5-1	15	TRBD1	CASIRGQIFNTEAFF	TGCGCCAGCATCCGGGGACAGATTTTTAACACTGAAGCTTTCTTT
many	TRBJ2-1	TRBV5-1	15	-	CASSLQDVRQNEQFF	TGCGCCAGCAGCCTCCAGGACGTCCGCCAGAATGAGCAGTTCTTC
-	TRBJ1-5	TRBV12-3/TRBV12-4	17	TRBD1	CASSRTGGAGGDQPQHF	TGTGCCAGCAGTCGGACAGGGGGCGCAGGCGGCGATCAGCCCCAGCATTTT
few	TRBJ2-2	TRBV28	16	TRBD1	CASSFTDRGNGGELFF	TGTGCCAGCAGTTTTACGGACAGGGGAAATGGCGGGGAGCTGTTTTTT
-	TRBJ2-7	TRBV29-1	13	-	CSVRGAATYEQYF	TGCAGCGTCAGAGGAGCCGCTACCTACGAGCAGTACTTC
many	TRBJ2-7	TRBV28	12	-	CASGNPSYEQYF	TGTGCCAGCGGGAATCCCTCCTACGAGCAGTACTTC
many	TRBJ2-1	TRBV6-2/TRBV6-3	13	-	CASRDSTYNEQFF	TGTGCCAGCCGGGACTCTACCTACAATGAGCAGTTCTTC
few	TRBJ1-3	TRBV6-5	16	-	CASTLTHRSSGNTIYF	TGTGCCAGCACTCTAACCCACCGGAGCTCTGGAAACACCATATATTTT
once	TRBJ2-7	TRBV5-6	14	-	CASSFTLITYEQYF	TGTGCCAGCAGCTTTACTTTGATCACCTACGAGCAGTACTTC
many	TRBJ1-2	TRBV28	12	-	CASSLLENGYTF	TGTGCCAGCAGTTTATTAGAAAATGGCTACACCTTC
many	TRBJ1-1	TRBV7-8	16	TRBD1	CASRTRTGGTNTEAFF	TGTGCCAGCAGAACCCGGACAGGGGGTACAAACACTGAAGCTTTCTTT
-	TRBJ2-1	TRBV11-2	14	-	CASSLAQVINEQFF	TGTGCCAGCAGCTTAGCACAGGTGATCAATGAGCAGTTCTTC
-	TRBJ2-7	TRBV5-4	13	TRBD1	CASSLRQGPEQYF	TGTGCCAGCAGCTTAAGACAGGGCCCCGAGCAGTACTTC
-	TRBJ2-3	TRBV6-7	15	TRBD2	CAASTSPNATDTQYF	TGTGCCGCCTCGACTAGCCCCAACGCCACAGATACGCAGTATTTT
few	TRBJ1-2	TRBV28	11	-	CASSYIGGYTF	TGTGCCAGCAGTTATATTGGTGGCTACACCTTC
many	TRBJ2-7	TRBV6-2/TRBV6-3	15	TRBD2	CASSFTASGSYEQYF	TGTGCCAGCAGTTTTACGGCTAGCGGGAGTTACGAGCAGTACTTC
many	TRBJ2-2	TRBV2	13	-	CASSEGGAGELFF	TGTGCCAGCAGTGAAGGAGGGGCCGGGGAGCTGTTTTTT
few	TRBJ2-3	TRBV20-1	20	TRBD1	CSARDRFRSGGVSNTDTQYF	TGCAGTGCTAGAGATAGGTTCAGGTCAGGGGGCGTTTCGAACACAGATACGCAGTATTTT
few	TRBJ2-7	TRBV6-2/TRBV6-3	15	TRBD2	CASSRSGTPPYEQYF	TGTGCCAGCAGTCGGAGCGGGACCCCTCCCTACGAGCAGTACTTC
few	TRBJ2-5	TRBV9	15	TRBD2	CASSGKAGVGETQYF	TGTGCCAGCAGCGGAAAAGCGGGAGTGGGAGAGACCCAGTACTTC
many	TRBJ2-7	TRBV27	16	-	CASSRTGTGLAYEQYF	TGTGCCAGCAGTCGAACAGGGACTGGACTAGCCTACGAGCAGTACTTC
-	TRBJ2-1	TRBV6-2/TRBV6-3	17	-	CASTNGLTSGSYNEQFF	TGTGCCAGCACCAACGGACTGACTTCGGGTTCCTACAATGAGCAGTTCTTC
few	TRBJ2-2	TRBV7-2	18	TRBD2	CASSLSSGRPANTGELFF	TGTGCCAGCAGCTTATCTAGCGGGAGACCTGCGAACACCGGGGAGCTGTTTTTT
-	TRBJ1-1	TRBV7-8	16	-	CASTFRRGSLNTEAFF	TGTGCCAGCACCTTTAGGAGGGGCAGCTTGAACACTGAAGCTTTCTTT
many	TRBJ2-1	TRBV12-3/TRBV12-4	17	TRBD2	CASSSISGRVSYNEQFF	TGTGCCAGCAGTTCCATAAGCGGGAGGGTCTCCTACAATGAGCAGTTCTTC
few	TRBJ2-1	TRBV2	14	TRBD2	CASRGLAGNNEQFF	TGTGCCAGCAGGGGACTAGCGGGAAACAATGAGCAGTTCTTC
-	TRBJ2-2	TRBV4-1	15	TRBD2	CASSLRLAETGELFF	TGCGCCAGCAGCCTCAGGCTAGCGGAGACCGGGGAGCTGTTTTTT
many	TRBJ2-7	TRBV20-1	15	TRBD1	CSAASETGASYEQYF	TGCAGTGCTGCGAGTGAGACAGGGGCCTCCTACGAGCAGTACTTC
-	TRBJ2-1	TRBV5-1	15	TRBD1	CASSLRPGGRNEQFF	TGCGCCAGCAGCTTGAGGCCAGGGGGTAGAAATGAGCAGTTCTTC
-	TRBJ1-2	TRBV20-1	11	-	CSASANYGYTF	TGCAGTGCTAGCGCCAACTATGGCTACACCTTC
few	TRBJ2-3	TRBV5-4	14	-	CASSPQPATDTQYF	TGTGCCAGCAGCCCCCAGCCAGCCACAGATACGCAGTATTTT
-	TRBJ1-5	TRBV6-6	18	-	CASSYSMMRVRSNQPQHF	TGTGCCAGCAGTTACTCCATGATGCGGGTAAGGAGCAATCAGCCCCAGCATTTT
few	TRBJ2-3	TRBV12-3/TRBV12-4	16	TRBD1	CASSHYRQGRTDTQYF	TGTGCCAGCAGCCACTACCGACAGGGTAGGACAGATACGCAGTATTTT
many	TRBJ2-3	TRBV7-9	21	TRBD2	CASSLGLSTSGRGAMADTQYF	TGTGCCAGCAGCTTAGGACTCTCAACTAGCGGGAGGGGTGCAATGGCAGATACGCAGTATTTT
few	TRBJ1-1	TRBV28	12	-	CASRLPRSEAFF	TGTGCCAGCAGACTTCCTCGGTCTGAAGCTTTCTTT
few	TRBJ2-7	TRBV5-5	15	TRBD1	CASSLGGTGRAEQYF	TGTGCCAGCAGCTTGGGTGGGACAGGACGTGCGGAGCAGTACTTC
many	TRBJ1-1	TRBV6-5	12	-	CASSKALGGAFF	TGTGCCAGCAGCAAAGCTCTGGGCGGGGCTTTCTTT
-	TRBJ2-1	TRBV7-4	17	-	CASSLALAITVYNEQFF	TGTGCCAGCAGCTTAGCGCTAGCCATAACCGTTTACAATGAGCAGTTCTTC
-	TRBJ2-1	TRBV11-3	14	-	CASSLDLTENEQFF	TGTGCCAGCAGCTTAGATCTAACGGAGAATGAGCAGTTCTTC
-	TRBJ1-2	TRBV6-5	14	-	CASSPYQGGYGYTF	TGTGCCAGCAGTCCTTATCAGGGAGGTTATGGCTACACCTTC
many	TRBJ1-2	TRBV27	18	-	CASSSIGVGNRFSYGYTF	TGTGCCAGCAGCTCTATTGGGGTAGGAAACAGGTTTTCCTATGGCTACACCTTC